This T cell receptor (beta chain) came from a study of T cell changes during pregnancy in multiple sclerosis. The table came from immunoSEQ multiplex PCR; TCRdb's copy has only in-frame clones and leaves some out. The data show around 78,000 clones, around 93% seen once. CDR3 length: 13 amino acids. Trimming stripped 5 bases from V and 6 bases from J, with 11 bases between. CDR1 MNHEY and CDR2 SMNVEV come from the germline V gene (reference sequence). The sample in question was peripheral blood, obtained in the second trimester of pregnancy. The sequence was collected from a female donor with multiple sclerosis, enrolled in a pregnancy study. The chain employs TRBV27 and TRBJ2-1; D is ambiguous. CDR3 in amino acids: CASSPLPINEQFF. CDR3 bases: TGTGCCAGCAGTCCGCTGCCTATCAATGAGCAGTTCTTC.